This record covers a single TCR beta chain. Its matching antigen is unknown. This sample stems from a study of T cells expressing NK-cell markers. About the study: Sequencing of TCR beta repertoires drew on sorted CD3+CD56+NKG2C+, CD3+CD56+NKG2C- and CD3+CD56-NKG2C+ T cells.

The study, taken as a whole, reports: HCMV specificity of expanded NKG2C+ T cell clones remained unclear. The share of CD8+ T cells held by dominant NKG2C+ clonotypes was about 1.0-7.5% in 5 or 6 donors.

From its re-call of the 5' RACE reads, TCRdb lists each CDR3 protein once, without DNA. This sample's table has about 450,000 distinct CDR3 sequences. There are 16 residues in the CDR3. This chain joins TRBV12-3 or TRBV12-4 and TRBJ1-6; TCRdb's D call of TRBD1 is untestable without DNA. Input material: blood T cells: a sorted CD56 or NKG2C T cell subset, CD4+ or CD8+ T cells, or bulk PBMC T cells (not recorded which). This TCR came from a woman between 18 and 69 years old in good health. The CDR3 spells CASSFGRWGKNSPLHF.